The present TCR beta chain was sequenced within a study of T cell responses to AZD1222 COVID-19 vaccine. Method: immunoSEQ multiplex PCR; TCRdb's copy keeps in-frame clones and lacks some. The repertoire consists of around 150,000 clones, with nearly 95% occurring once and the leading ten covering about 3.7%. The CDR3 extends over 12 amino acids. Germline V CDR1 and CDR2: LNHDA, SQIVND (reference sequence). The V end lost 4 bases, the J end lost 7 bases, and 10 bases lay between the germline ends. The source material was peripheral blood, sampled 28 days after the second AZD1222 dose. The TCR comes from an adult who received the AZD1222 COVID-19 vaccine. V is TRBV19 and J is TRBJ1-1; D is ambiguous. CDR3 bases: TGTGCCAGTAGTAGGGTCAACGGTGAAGCTTTCTTT. It codes for CASSRVNGEAFF. Full variable domain (missing parts from reference TRBV19 and TRBJ1-1): DGGITQSPKYLFRKEGQNVTLSCEQNLNHDAMYWYRQDPGQGLRLIYYSQIVNDFQKGDIAEGYSVSREKKESFPLTVTSAQKNPTAFYLCASSRVNGEAFFGQGTRLTVV.